The clone carrying this T cell receptor (beta chain) occurred a few times. What it binds is not known. Sequencing was performed with immunoSEQ multiplex PCR; in TCRdb, only in-frame clones are kept and a portion is missing. In the table there are over 80,000 clones, around four fifths of which are singletons. The sample comes from a study of radiotherapy plus CTLA-4 blockade in lung cancer. The junction had 6 bases not matched to a gene; V was cut back by 7 bases and J by 4 bases. CDR1 and CDR2 (germline): SQVTM, ANQGSEA. The CDR3 spans 13 residues. Participants had chemo-refractory metastatic non-small-cell lung cancer and were treated with focal radiation plus ipilimumab CTLA-4 blockade. General study findings and limits: Once radiotherapy plus ipilimumab had been given, TCR clones derived from tumor expanded in blood.

This chain links TRBV29-1 with TRBJ1-4, with 7 positions matching TRBD1. The input for sequencing was peripheral blood, taken from a patient treated with radiotherapy plus ipilimumab. The TCR originated in a human donor with non-small cell lung cancer who had stable disease on radiotherapy plus ipilimumab. CDR3 coding DNA: TGCAGCGCTGCGACAGGGCGTAATGAAAAACTGTTTTTT. This encodes CSAATGRNEKLFF.